This T cell receptor beta chain was captured in a study of T cell clonality in common variable immunodeficiency. Overall study results and limits: Shared TCRbeta clones were fewer between CVID subjects than controls. Fewer deletions and N-nucleotide insertions were reportedly seen in common variable immunodeficiency TCR beta sequences. Authors noted CVID clonality's cause needs subpopulation repertoire sequencing.

Germline CDR1 and CDR2: KGHSH and LQKENI. Trimming shortened V by 3 bases and J by 2 bases, and 5 bases separated the two germline ends. The CDR3 is made up of 13 amino acids. TCRdb keeps only in-frame clones here, not all; method: immunoSEQ multiplex PCR. The sample counts 15,000 to 20,000 clones, none seen once; the ten largest own approximately 12%. This clone was counted only a few times. Its matching antigen is unknown. The DNA ends 3 residues before the CDR3 does, and the rest of the CDR3 is filled in from the germline J gene. The source is a human donor with common variable immunodeficiency. This chain links TRBV18 with TRBJ1-3, with unresolved D. The sample taken for sequencing was peripheral blood mononuclear cells. The DNA read from the CDR3 is TGTGCCAGCTCACCCAGAGCTGGAAACACC. It specifies CASSPRAGNT. The complete CDR3 protein is CASSPRAGNTIYF.